This TCR beta chain originates from a study of neurological immune-mediated disorders. The study's findings and limits: None of the CDR3 amino acid sequences in expanded clones turned up in more than one subject, which points to private repertoires in all groups.

Around 900,000 sorted CD4+ or CD8+ T cells made each library. CDR1 and CDR2 (germline): DFQATT, SNEGSKA (reference sequence). The CDR3 spans 17 residues. The ends lost 5 bases at V and 8 bases at J; junction bases unmatched: 20. Whenever a sequencing run was performed, it yielded over 200 million TCR-beta sequences from 15-18 subjects. MiXCR, applied by TCRdb to the 5' RACE reads, yields one record per CDR3 protein. This table holds about 38,000 distinct CDR3 sequences, about 9.9% found once. This clonotype appeared many times. Its target is not known. Sequencing input: CD4+ T cells from blood. This chain joins TRBV20-1 and TRBJ2-1; TRBD2 agrees at 8 bases. The sequence derives from a woman in her twenties or thirties with HTLV-1-associated myelopathy (HAM/TSP). CDR3 protein: CSASPPRGAPQRYEQFF. The CDR3 nucleotides are TGCAGTGCTTCCCCCCCGCGGGGGGCTCCCCAGAGGTATGAGCAGTTCTTC.